Sequencing of this T cell receptor (beta chain) was carried out in a study of cytomegalovirus exposure and HLA in healthy donors. Study in general: Of some 400 genotyped donors, 81% grouped in the Caucasian-associated ancestry cluster. Points from the study as a whole: As a later analysis showed, a missense DCLRE1C variant was linked to trimming of TCR beta V- and J-genes. Cytomegalovirus association was assigned to about 150 TCR beta chains. When the data were analyzed later, several of the most significant clusters appeared to be linked to common viral pathogens.

Both 60 Vbeta primers and 13 Jbeta primers went into the PCR. Some clones are missing from TCRdb's copy, which holds only in-frame ones; the method was immunoSEQ multiplex PCR. The sample lists approximately 110,000 clones, around 67% seen once, with around 4.5% in the top ten. In regard to this clone: Its antigen is not identified.

The CDR3 runs 16 residues. The junction had 6 bases not matched to a gene; V was cut back by 3 bases and J by 4 bases. Germline loops: CDR1 SGHAT, CDR2 FQNNGV. This receptor was identified in a woman aged 40 to 49 in good health and CMV-seronegative. V and J are TRBV11-2 and TRBJ2-2; 9 positions match TRBD1. Sequencing was done on a sample of PBMCs. The CDR3 protein is CASSFTGGPSTGELFF. In DNA form, the CDR3 reads TGTGCCAGCAGCTTCACAGGGGGCCCTTCCACCGGGGAGCTGTTTTTT.